This T cell receptor (beta chain) was retrieved from a study of metastatic and nonmetastatic thyroid tumors (dated by TCRdb to about 2020). For context, the study as a whole: Repertoires were compared across peripheral blood and tumor or nodule tissue samples from malignant and benign thyroid patients. The full study reports these points: In both blood and tumor samples, TCR beta diversity was reported to be significantly higher in malignant tumors than in benign nodules.

The library was made by PCR. The sequencer was an Illumina HiSeq 4000. The TCR beta-chain CDR3 region of each patient was profiled by high-throughput sequencing. In the original analysis: A classifier to discriminate distant-metastatic papillary thyroid cancer patients was built from CDR3 differences across clinicopathological groups. The Shannon index was used to measure repertoire diversity, and the Morisita-Horn index was used to measure how similar tumor and blood repertoires were. Clones were called with MiXCR by TCRdb after fastp trimmed the public reads at Q25, and only in-frame beta chains were retained. These V and J calls derive from TCRdb rather than the authors' analysis. Counted in this sample were tens of thousands of clones; roughly an eighth of them appeared once. Roughly 10% of the sample belongs to the ten largest clones. CDR1 LNHDA and CDR2 SQIVND are derived from the germline V gene (reference sequence). The CDR3, from cysteine to phenylalanine, totals 15 residues. This entry keeps only the CDR3 DNA: 45 bases, framed from base 1.

This clone was picked up a small number of times. Its target antigen remains unknown. This clone may be a read error of a much larger clone one base away. Before undergoing thyroid surgery, none of the patients had been given any kind of treatment. The study retrospectively analysed patient clinical samples collected from about 2012 to 2018 using T-cell receptor beta sequencing. The receptor comes from a female donor with papillary thyroid cancer or a benign thyroid nodule (not recorded which). Some clones in this sample may be carry-over from other donors' samples. Recombination joined TRBV19 with TRBJ2-5, and perhaps TRBD2 as D gene, on 6 matching bases. The J call may be in error: the DNA end matches TRBJ2-1 better. The sample taken for sequencing was tumor tissue. The CDR3 amino acid sequence is: CASSPKLAWRYEQFF. The nucleotide sequence reads TGTGCCAGTAGTCCCAAACTAGCCTGGCGGTATGAGCAGTTCTTC.